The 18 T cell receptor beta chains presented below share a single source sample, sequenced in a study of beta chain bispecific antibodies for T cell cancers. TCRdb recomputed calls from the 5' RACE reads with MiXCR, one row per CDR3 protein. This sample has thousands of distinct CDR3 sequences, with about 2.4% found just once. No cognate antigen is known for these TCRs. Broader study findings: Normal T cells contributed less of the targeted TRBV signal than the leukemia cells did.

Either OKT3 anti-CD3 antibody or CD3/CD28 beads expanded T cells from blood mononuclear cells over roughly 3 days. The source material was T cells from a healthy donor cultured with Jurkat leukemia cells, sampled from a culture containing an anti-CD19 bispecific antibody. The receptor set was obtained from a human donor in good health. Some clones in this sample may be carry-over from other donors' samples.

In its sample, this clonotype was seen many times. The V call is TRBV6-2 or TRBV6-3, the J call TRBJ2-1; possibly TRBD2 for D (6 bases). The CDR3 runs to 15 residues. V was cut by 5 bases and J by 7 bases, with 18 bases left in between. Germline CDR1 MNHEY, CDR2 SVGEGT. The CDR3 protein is CASSPPGWGVNEQFF. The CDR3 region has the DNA TGTGCCAGCAGTCCCCCGGGCTGGGGGGTGAATGAGCAGTTCTTC.

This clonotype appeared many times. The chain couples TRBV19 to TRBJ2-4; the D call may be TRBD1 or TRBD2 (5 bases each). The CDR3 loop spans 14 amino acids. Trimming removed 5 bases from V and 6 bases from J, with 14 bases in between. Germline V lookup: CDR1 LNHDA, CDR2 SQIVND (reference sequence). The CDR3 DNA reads TGTGCCAGTAGTCGGCAGGGTGGGAGAAACATTCAGTACTTC. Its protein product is CASSRQGGRNIQYF.

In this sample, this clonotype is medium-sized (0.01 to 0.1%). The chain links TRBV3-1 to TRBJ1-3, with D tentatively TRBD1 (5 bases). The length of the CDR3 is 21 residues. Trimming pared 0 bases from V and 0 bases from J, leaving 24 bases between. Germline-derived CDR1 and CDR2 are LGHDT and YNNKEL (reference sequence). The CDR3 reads CASSQDLWFGSQGNSGNTIYF. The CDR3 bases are TGTGCCAGCAGCCAAGATCTATGGTTTGGTAGTCAGGGCAACTCTGGAAACACCATATATTTT. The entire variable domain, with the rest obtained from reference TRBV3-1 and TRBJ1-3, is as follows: DTAVSQTPKYLVTQMGNDKSIKCEQNLGHDTMYWYKQDSKKFLKIMFSYNNKELIINETVPNRFSPKSPDKAHLNLHINSLELGDSAVYFCASSQDLWFGSQGNSGNTIYFGEGSWLTVV.

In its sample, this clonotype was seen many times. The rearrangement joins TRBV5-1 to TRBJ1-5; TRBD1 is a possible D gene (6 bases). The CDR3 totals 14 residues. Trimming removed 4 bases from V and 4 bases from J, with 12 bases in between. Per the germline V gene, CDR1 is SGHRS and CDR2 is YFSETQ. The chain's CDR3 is CASSIGQPNQPQHF. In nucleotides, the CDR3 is TGCGCCAGCAGCATAGGACAGCCTAATCAGCCCCAGCATTTT.

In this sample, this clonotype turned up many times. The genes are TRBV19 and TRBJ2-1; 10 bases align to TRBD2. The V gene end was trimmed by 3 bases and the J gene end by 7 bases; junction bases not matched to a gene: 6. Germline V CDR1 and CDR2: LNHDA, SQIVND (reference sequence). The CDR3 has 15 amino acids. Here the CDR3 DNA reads TGTGCCAGTAGTATCAGCGGGGGGGCTGGAAATGAGCAGTTCTTC. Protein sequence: CASSISGGAGNEQFF.

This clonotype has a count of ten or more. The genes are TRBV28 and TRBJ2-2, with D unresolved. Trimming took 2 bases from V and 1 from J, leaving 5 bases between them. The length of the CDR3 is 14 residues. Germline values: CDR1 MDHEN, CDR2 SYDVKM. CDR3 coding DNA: TGTGCCAGCAGTTTAACGAGGAACACCGGGGAGCTGTTTTTT. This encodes CASSLTRNTGELFF.

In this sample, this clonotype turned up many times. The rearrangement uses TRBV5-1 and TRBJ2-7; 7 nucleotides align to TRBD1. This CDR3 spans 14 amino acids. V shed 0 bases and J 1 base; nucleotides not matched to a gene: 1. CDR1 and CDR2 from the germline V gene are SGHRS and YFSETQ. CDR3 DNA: TGCGCCAGCAGCTTGGAGGACAGGTCCTACGAGCAGTACTTC. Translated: CASSLEDRSYEQYF.

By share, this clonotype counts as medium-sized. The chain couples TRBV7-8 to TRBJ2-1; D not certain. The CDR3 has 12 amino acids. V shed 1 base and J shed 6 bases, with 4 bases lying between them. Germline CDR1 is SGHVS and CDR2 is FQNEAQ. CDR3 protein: CASSLGSNEQFF. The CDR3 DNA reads TGTGCCAGCAGCTTAGGAAGCAATGAGCAGTTCTTC.

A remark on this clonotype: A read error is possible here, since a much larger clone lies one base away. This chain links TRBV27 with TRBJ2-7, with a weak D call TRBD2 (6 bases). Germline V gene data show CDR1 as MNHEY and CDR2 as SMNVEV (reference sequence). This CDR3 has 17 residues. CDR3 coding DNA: TGTCCCAGCAGTCCCAACTACTCCCCCCTCGGGGGCTACGAGCAGTACTTC. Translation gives CPSSPNYSPLGGYEQYF.

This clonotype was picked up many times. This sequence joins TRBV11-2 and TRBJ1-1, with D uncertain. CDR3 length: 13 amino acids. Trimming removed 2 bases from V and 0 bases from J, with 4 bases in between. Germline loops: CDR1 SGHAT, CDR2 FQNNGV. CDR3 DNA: TGTGCCAGCAGCTTATATCTGAACACTGAAGCTTTCTTT. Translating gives CASSLYLNTEAFF.

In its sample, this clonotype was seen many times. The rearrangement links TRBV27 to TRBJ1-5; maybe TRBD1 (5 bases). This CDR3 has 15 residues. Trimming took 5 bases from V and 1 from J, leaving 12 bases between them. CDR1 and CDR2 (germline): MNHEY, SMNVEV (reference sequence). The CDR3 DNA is TGTGCCAGCAGTAGACAGCCGGGAAGCAATCAGCCCCAGCATTTT. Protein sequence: CASSRQPGSNQPQHF.

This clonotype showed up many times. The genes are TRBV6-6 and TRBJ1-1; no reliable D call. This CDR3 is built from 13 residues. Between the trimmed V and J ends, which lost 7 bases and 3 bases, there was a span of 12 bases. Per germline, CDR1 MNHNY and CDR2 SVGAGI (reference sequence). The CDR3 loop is CASMVGSDTEAFF. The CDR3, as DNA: TGTGCCAGCATGGTGGGCTCGGACACTGAAGCTTTCTTT.

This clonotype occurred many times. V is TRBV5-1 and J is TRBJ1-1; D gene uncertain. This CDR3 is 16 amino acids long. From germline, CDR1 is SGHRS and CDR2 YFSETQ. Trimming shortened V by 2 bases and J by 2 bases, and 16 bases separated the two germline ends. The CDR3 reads CASSFRFFGENTEAFF. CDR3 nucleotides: TGCGCCAGCAGCTTCCGGTTCTTCGGGGAAAACACTGAAGCTTTCTTT.

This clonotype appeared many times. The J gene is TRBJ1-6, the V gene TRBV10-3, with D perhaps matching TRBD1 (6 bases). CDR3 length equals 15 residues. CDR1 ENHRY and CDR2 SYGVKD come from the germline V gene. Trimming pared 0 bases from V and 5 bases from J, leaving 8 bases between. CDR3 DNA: TGTGCCATCAGTGAGTCGAGACAGGATAATTCACCCCTCCACTTT. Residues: CAISESRQDNSPLHF.

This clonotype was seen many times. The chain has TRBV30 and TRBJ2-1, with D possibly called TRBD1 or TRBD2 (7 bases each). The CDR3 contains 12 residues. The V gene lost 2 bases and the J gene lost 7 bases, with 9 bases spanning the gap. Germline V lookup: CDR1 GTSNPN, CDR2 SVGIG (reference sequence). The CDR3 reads CAWSQGGNEQFF. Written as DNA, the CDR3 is TGTGCCTGGAGTCAGGGGGGGAATGAGCAGTTCTTC.

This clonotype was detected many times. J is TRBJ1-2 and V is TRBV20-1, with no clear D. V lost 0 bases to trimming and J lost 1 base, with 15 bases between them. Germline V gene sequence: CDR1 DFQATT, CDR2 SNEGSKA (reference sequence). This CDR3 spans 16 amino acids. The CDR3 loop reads CSARDGSSEFNYGYTF. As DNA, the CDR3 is TGCAGTGCTAGAGATGGGTCCTCTGAATTTAACTATGGCTACACCTTC.

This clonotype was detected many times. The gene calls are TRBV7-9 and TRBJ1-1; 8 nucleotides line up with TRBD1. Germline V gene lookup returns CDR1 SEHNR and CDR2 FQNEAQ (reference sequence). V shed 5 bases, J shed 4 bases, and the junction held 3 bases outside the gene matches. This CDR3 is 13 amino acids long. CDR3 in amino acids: CASSPGGRTEAFF. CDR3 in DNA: TGTGCCAGCAGCCCAGGGGGCCGCACTGAAGCTTTCTTT.

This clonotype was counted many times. CDR3 nucleotide sequence: TGTGCCAGCAGTTACGCTTGTAGGGGGCTGTGTAATTCACCCCTCCACTTT. It encodes CASSYACRGLCNSPLHF. V usage is TRBV6-6 and J usage is TRBJ1-6, with TRBD1 identical over 7 bases. This CDR3 is built from 17 residues. The germline gives CDR1 MNHNY, CDR2 SVGAGI (reference sequence). J lost 6 bases, V lost 2 bases, and 10 bases had no gene match.